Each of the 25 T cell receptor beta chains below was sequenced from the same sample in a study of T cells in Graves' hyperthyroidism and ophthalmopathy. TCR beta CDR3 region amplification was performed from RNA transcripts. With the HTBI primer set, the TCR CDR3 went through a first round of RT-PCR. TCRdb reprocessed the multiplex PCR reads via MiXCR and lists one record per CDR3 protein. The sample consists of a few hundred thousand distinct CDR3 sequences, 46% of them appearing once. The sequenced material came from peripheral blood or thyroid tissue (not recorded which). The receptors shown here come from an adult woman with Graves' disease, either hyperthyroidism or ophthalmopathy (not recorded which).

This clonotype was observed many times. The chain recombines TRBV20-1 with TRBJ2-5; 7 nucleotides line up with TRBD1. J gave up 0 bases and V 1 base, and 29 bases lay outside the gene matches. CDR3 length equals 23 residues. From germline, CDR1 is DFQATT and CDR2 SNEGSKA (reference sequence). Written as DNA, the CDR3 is TGCAGTGCTAGAGGGTTTCGGCTGCGAGCTGGTTTCGGGACAGAGACGTACCAAGAGACCCAGTACTTC. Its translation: CSARGFRLRAGFGTETYQETQYF.

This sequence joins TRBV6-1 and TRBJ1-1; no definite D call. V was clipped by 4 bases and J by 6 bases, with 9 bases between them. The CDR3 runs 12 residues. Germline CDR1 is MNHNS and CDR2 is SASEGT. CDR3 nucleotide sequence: TGTGCCAGCAGTGCCCTTACGGCTGAAGCTTTCTTT. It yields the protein CASSALTAEAFF.

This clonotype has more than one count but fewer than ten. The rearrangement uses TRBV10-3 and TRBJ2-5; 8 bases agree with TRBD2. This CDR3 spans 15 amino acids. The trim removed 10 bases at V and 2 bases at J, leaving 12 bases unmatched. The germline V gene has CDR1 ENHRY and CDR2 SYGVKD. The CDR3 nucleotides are TGTGCCAGCAGCCTTAGCGGGACTATACAAGAGACCCAGTACTTC. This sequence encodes CASSLSGTIQETQYF.

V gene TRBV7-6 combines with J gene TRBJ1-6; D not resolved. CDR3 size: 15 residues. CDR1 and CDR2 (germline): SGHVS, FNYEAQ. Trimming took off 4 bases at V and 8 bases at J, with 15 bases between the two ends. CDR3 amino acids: CASSYGGNPHSPLHF. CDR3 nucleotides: TGTGCCAGCAGCTATGGAGGAAACCCTCATTCACCCCTCCACTTT. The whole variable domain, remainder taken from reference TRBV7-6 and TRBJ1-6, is GAGVSQSPRYKVTKRGQDVALRCDPISGHVSLYWYRQALGQGPEFLTYFNYEAQQDKSGLPNDRFSAERPEGSISTLTIQRTEQRDSAMYRCASSYGGNPHSPLHFGNGTRLTVT.

The DNA for the CDR3 is TGTGCCAGTCGCGTTTCGGGACGTACCTTTACACGGAGCACCGGGGAGCTGTTTTTT. Protein product: CASRVSGRTFTRSTGELFF. The chain recombines TRBV15 with TRBJ2-2, with D perhaps given as TRBD1 or TRBD2 (5 bases each). This CDR3 contains 19 residues. The V gene's germline CDR1 is LNHNV and CDR2 YYDKDF (reference sequence). V shed 10 bases and J shed 4 bases, with 31 bases lying between them.

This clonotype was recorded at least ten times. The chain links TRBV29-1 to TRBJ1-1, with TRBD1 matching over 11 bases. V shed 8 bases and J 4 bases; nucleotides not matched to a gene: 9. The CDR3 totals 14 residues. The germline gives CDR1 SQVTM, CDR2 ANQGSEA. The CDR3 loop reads CSSLGGTGGTEAFF. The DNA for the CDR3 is TGCAGCTCCCTAGGGGGGACAGGGGGCACTGAAGCTTTCTTT. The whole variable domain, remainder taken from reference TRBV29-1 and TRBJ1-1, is SAVISQKPSRDICQRGTSLTIQCQVDSQVTMMFWYRQQPGQSLTLIATANQGSEATYESGFVIDKFPISRPNLTFSTLTVSNMSPEDSSIYLCSSLGGTGGTEAFFGQGTRLTVV.

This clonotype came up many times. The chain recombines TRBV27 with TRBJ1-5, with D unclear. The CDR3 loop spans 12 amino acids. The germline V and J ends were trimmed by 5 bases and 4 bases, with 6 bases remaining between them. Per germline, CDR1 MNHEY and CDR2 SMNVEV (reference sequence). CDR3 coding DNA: TGTGCCAGCAGTATGTTAAATCAGCCCCAGCATTTT. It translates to CASSMLNQPQHF.

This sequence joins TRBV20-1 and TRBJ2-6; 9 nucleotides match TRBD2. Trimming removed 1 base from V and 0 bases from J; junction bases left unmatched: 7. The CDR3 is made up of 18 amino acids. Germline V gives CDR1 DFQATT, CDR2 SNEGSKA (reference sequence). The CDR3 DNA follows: TGCAGTGCTAGAGCACATAGCGGGGGACACTCTGGGGCCAACGTCCTGACTTTC. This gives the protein CSARAHSGGHSGANVLTF.

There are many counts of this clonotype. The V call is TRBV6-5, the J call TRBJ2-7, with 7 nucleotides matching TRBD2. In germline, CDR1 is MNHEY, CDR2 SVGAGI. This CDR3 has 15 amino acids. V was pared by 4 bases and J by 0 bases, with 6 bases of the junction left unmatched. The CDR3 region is CASSSTSLGSYEQYF. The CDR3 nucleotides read TGTGCCAGCAGTTCGACTAGCCTGGGCTCCTACGAGCAGTACTTC.

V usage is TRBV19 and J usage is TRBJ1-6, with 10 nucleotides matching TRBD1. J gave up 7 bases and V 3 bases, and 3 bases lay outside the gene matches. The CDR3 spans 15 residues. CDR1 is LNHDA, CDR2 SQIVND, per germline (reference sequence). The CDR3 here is CASSMMGQGNSPLHF. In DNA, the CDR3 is TGTGCCAGTAGTATGATGGGACAGGGGAATTCACCCCTCCACTTT.

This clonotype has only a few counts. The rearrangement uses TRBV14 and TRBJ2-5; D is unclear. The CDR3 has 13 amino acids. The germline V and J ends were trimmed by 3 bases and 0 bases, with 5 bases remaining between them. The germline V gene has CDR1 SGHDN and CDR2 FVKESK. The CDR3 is CASSQLNQETQYF. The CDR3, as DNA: TGTGCCAGCAGCCAGCTCAACCAAGAGACCCAGTACTTC.

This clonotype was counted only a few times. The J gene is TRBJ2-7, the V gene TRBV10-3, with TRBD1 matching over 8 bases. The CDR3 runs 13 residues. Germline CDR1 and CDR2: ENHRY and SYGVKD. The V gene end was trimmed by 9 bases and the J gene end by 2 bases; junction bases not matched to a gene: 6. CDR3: CAISGTGTYEQYF. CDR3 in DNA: TGTGCCATTTCCGGGACAGGTACCTACGAGCAGTACTTC.

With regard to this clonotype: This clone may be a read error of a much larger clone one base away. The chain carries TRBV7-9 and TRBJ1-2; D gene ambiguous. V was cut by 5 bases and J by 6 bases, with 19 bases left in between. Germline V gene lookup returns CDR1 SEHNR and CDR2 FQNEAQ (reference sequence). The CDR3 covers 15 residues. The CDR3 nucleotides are TGTGCCAGCAGCGACCTCGACGGCAACCCCGATGGCTACACCTTC. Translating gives CASSDLDGNPDGYTF.

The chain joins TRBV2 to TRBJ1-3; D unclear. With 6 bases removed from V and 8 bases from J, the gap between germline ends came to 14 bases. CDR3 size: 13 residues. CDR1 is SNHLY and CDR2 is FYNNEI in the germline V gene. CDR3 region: CASSPWELYTIYF. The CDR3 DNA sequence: TGTGCCAGCAGCCCCTGGGAGCTCTACACCATATATTTT.

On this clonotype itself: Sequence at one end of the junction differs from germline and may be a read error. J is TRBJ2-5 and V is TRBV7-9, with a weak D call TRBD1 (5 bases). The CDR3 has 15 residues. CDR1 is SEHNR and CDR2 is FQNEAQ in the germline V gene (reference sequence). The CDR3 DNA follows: TGTACCAGCAGCTCTAAGTGGCAGGGCCGTTTGACCCAGTACTTC. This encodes CTSSSKWQGRLTQYF.

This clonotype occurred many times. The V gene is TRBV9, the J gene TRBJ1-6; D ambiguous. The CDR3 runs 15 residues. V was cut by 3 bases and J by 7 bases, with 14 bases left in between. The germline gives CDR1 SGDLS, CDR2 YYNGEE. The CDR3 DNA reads TGTGCCAGCAGCGCCCACCCTTGGCCGAATTCACCCCTCCACTTT. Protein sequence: CASSAHPWPNSPLHF.

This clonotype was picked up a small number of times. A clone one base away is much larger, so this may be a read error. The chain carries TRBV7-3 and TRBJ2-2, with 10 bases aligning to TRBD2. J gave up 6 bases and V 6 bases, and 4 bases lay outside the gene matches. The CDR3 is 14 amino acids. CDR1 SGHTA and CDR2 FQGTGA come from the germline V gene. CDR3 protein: CASRKRGGAGELFF. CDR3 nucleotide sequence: TGTGCCAGCAGAAAGCGGGGGGGGGCCGGGGAGCTGTTTTTT.

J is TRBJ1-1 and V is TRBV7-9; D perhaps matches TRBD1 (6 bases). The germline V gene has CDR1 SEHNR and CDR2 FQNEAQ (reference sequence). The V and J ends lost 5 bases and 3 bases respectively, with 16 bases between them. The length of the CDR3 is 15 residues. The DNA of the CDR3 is TGTGCCAGCAGCATCCAAGCGGGGGGCTACACTGAAGCTTTCTTT. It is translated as CASSIQAGGYTEAFF.

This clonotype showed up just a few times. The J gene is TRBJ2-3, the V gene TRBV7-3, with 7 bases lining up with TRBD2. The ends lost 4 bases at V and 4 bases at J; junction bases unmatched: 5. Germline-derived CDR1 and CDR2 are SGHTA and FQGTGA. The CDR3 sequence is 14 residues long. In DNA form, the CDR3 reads TGTGCCAGCAGCTACGGCGGGAGAGCAGATACGCAGTATTTT. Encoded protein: CASSYGGRADTQYF.

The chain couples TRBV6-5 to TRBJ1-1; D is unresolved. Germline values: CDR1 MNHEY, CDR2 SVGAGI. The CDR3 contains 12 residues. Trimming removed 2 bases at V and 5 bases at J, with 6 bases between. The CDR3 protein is CASSYIATEAFF. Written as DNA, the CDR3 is TGTGCCAGCAGTTACATAGCGACTGAAGCTTTCTTT.

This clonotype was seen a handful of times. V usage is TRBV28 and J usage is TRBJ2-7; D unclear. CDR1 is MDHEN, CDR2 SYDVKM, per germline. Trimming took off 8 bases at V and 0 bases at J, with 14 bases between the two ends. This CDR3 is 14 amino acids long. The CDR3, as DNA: TGTGCCAGCCTCGGACCTCAGAGCTCCTACGAGCAGTACTTC. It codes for CASLGPQSSYEQYF.

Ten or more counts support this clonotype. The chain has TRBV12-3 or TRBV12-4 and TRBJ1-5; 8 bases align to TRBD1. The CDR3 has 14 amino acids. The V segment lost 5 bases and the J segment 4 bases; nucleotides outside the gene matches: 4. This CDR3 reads CASSQGARNQPQHF. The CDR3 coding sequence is TGTGCCAGCAGTCAGGGGGCTAGGAATCAGCCCCAGCATTTT.

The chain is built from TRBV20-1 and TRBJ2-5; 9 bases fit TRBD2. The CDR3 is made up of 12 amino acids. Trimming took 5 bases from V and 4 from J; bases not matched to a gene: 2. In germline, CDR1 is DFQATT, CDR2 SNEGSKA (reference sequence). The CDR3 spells CSAQAGGETQYF. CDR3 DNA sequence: TGCAGTGCTCAAGCGGGAGGAGAGACCCAGTACTTC.

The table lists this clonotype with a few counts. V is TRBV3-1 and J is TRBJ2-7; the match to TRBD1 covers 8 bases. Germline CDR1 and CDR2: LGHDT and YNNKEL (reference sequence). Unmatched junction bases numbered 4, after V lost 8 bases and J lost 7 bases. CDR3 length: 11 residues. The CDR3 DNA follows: TGTGCCAGCCAGGGGGCTGGTGAGCAGTACTTC. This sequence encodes CASQGAGEQYF.

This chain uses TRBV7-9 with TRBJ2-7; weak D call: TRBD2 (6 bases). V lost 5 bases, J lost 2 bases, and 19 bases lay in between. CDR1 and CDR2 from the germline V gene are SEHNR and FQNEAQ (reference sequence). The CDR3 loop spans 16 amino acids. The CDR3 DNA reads TGTGCCAGCAGCCCCGCCGGGGGTTCGTTTACCTACGAGCAGTACTTC. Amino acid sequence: CASSPAGGSFTYEQYF.